This record covers a single TCR beta chain. Original methodology: It was from reference gene primer amplification that nucleated cell counts were estimated. TCRdb keeps only in-frame clones here, not all; method: immunoSEQ multiplex PCR. V and J calls plus clone size are reproduced from that table; the DNA served to infer D and trimming. Of about 230,000 clones in the sample, around 84% were seen once. This entry comes from a study of blood T cell repertoires in COVID-19. About the research overall: Acute-phase and convalescent COVID-19 samples originated in the United States, Italy and Spain. T cells, B-cell-depleted T cells, or PBMCs supplied cDNA or gDNA.

The receptor was derived from a man aged 50 or older with COVID-19, enrolled during active disease. Sequenced: peripheral blood.

CDR3: CASSYDGQRSGNTIYF. The CDR3 DNA reads as TGTGCCAGCAGTTACGACGGACAGCGCTCTGGAAACACCATATATTTT. This chain uses TRBV6-6 with TRBJ1-3; TRBD1 is a possible D gene (6 bases). In germline, CDR1 is MNHNY, CDR2 SVGAGI (reference sequence). The CDR3 length is 16 residues. V was cut by 2 bases and J by 0 bases, with 11 bases left in between.